Listed here are 28 T cell receptor beta chains from one sample, sequenced in a study of beta chain features in type 1 diabetes (dated by TCRdb to between 2017 and 2018). The study at large found these results: Type 1 diabetes patients showed a moderate but significant shortening of TCRB CDR3 length in all four CD4+ subsets.

Antigens for these TCRs are unknown. The library was generated by the immunoSEQ multiplex PCR assay. The entire amount of isolated RNA was reverse transcribed using the High Capacity cDNA Reverse Transcription Kit, so the sequenced TCRB transcripts were expressed ones. Not all clones reach the TCRdb copy of this immuneACCESS table, which keeps in-frame sequences only. Checked studies attribute under half of the gap to unresolved V genes and leave the rest unexplained. Across this sample there are a few hundred thousand clones, with 8.5% to 10% seen only once. Clones ranked in the top ten supply about 0.64% of the sample. The sample consisted of central memory CD4+ T cells from blood. These receptors came from a man aged 25-45 years with type 1 diabetes.

This clone was recorded at least ten times. The chain uses TRBV7-9 and TRBJ2-2; D remains unclear. The V end was cut by 5 bases, the J end by 1 base, with 5 bases between. The CDR3 contains 13 residues. Germline values: CDR1 SEHNR, CDR2 FQNEAQ (reference sequence). For the CDR3, the DNA is TGTGCCAGCAGCGGTCAGAACACCGGGGAGCTGTTTTTT. It codes for CASSGQNTGELFF.

A few counts support this clone. The rearrangement joins TRBV6-5 to TRBJ2-3, with D hard to call. This CDR3 has 12 amino acids. V was trimmed by 5 bases and J by 6 bases, leaving 9 bases between them. Germline lookup yields CDR1 MNHEY and CDR2 SVGAGI. This chain's CDR3 is CASSRLLDTQYF. The CDR3 coding sequence is TGTGCCAGCAGTCGGTTACTGGATACGCAGTATTTT.

This clone was found a few times. The genes are TRBV30 and TRBJ2-5, with 13 nucleotides matching TRBD2. Trimming cost V 4 bases and J 5 bases; bases outside gene matches: 10. The germline gives CDR1 GTSNPN, CDR2 SVGIG (reference sequence). CDR3 size: 16 residues. CDR3 sequence: CAWTAGLAGVGETQYF. CDR3 DNA sequence: TGTGCCTGGACCGCCGGACTAGCGGGAGTGGGGGAGACCCAGTACTTC.

CDR3 region: CASSQDRRATEAFF. CDR3 nucleotides: TGCGCCAGCAGCCAAGATCGGCGGGCGACTGAAGCTTTCTTT. The V and J genes are TRBV4-3 and TRBJ1-1, with unresolved D. Germline V lookup: CDR1 LGHNA, CDR2 YSLEER. Trimming stripped 0 bases from V and 5 bases from J, with 10 bases between. The CDR3 spans 14 residues.

This clone was seen more than once but under ten times. The V and J genes are TRBV4-3 and TRBJ2-7; D is unresolved. This CDR3 has 15 amino acids. Trimming took off 4 bases at V and 0 bases at J, with 13 bases between the two ends. Germline CDR1 and CDR2: LGHNA and YSLEER. This chain's CDR3 is CASSPEVFSSYEQYF. In DNA, the CDR3 is TGCGCCAGCAGCCCGGAAGTTTTCAGCTCCTACGAGCAGTACTTC.

This clone was observed at least ten times. The V and J genes are TRBV5-4 and TRBJ1-1; no clear D gene. The length of the CDR3 is 14 residues. V was trimmed by 3 bases and J by 6 bases, leaving 15 bases between them. Germline V gives CDR1 SGHNT, CDR2 YYREEE (reference sequence). CDR3 sequence (DNA): TGTGCCAGCAGCTCTCAACAGCGGAGGGCTGAAGCTTTCTTT. Protein product: CASSSQQRRAEAFF.

This chain joins TRBV6-6 and TRBJ1-5, with D unclear. Trimming took 2 bases from V and 2 from J, leaving 7 bases between them. The germline CDR1 and CDR2 sequences are MNHNY and SVGAGI (reference sequence). This CDR3 spans 14 amino acids. The CDR3 region has the DNA TGTGCCAGCAGTTACGGGTCGGGCAATCAGCCCCAGCATTTT. Protein: CASSYGSGNQPQHF.

The table lists this clone with a few counts. V and J are TRBV19 and TRBJ2-7; 8 nucleotides line up with TRBD1. V lost 5 bases and J lost 1; bases outside the gene matches: 4. There are 14 residues in the CDR3. Germline V gene data show CDR1 as LNHDA and CDR2 as SQIVND (reference sequence). The CDR3 DNA follows: TGTGCCAGTAGTCGGGACAGGAATTCCTACGAGCAGTACTTC. This codes for CASSRDRNSYEQYF.

This chain links TRBV11-2 with TRBJ2-7, with 7 bases fitting TRBD1. Looked up from germline, CDR1 is SGHAT and CDR2 is FQNNGV. After removal of 5 bases from V and 5 bases from J, the junction contained 12 bases not matched to a gene. The CDR3 runs 15 residues. DNA for the CDR3: TGTGCCAGCAGCCAAAGGGGCAGGGGGTTCGACGAGCAGTACTTC. The encoded protein is CASSQRGRGFDEQYF.

The chain couples TRBV12-5 to TRBJ2-5, with a weak D call TRBD2 (6 bases). The V gene lost 5 bases and the J gene lost 2 bases, with 12 bases spanning the gap. CDR1 is LGHNT, CDR2 FRNRAP, per germline. The CDR3 has 14 amino acids. The CDR3 spells CASGIGGRQETQYF. In DNA form, the CDR3 reads TGTGCTAGTGGTATTGGAGGGCGTCAAGAGACCCAGTACTTC.

V gene TRBV7-9 combines with J gene TRBJ2-1, with D maybe TRBD1 (5 bases). The CDR3 contains 16 residues. Trimming pared 5 bases from V and 5 bases from J, leaving 19 bases between. Germline-derived CDR1 and CDR2 are SEHNR and FQNEAQ (reference sequence). CDR3 region: CASSPGHVQLHNEQFF. CDR3 DNA sequence: TGTGCCAGCAGCCCCGGACACGTTCAACTTCACAATGAGCAGTTCTTC.

This clone came up a few times. V and J are TRBV28 and TRBJ2-1; D unresolved. This CDR3 region has 16 residues. V dropped 0 bases and J dropped 12 bases, with 21 bases sitting between them. The germline V gene encodes CDR1 MDHEN and CDR2 SYDVKM. CDR3 sequence: CASSLWAASARVRQFF. As DNA, the CDR3 is TGTGCCAGCAGTTTATGGGCAGCCTCCGCTAGGGTACGGCAGTTCTTC. Drawing the rest from reference TRBV28 and TRBJ2-1, the complete variable domain is DVKVTQSSRYLVKRTGEKVFLECVQDMDHENMFWYRQDPGLGLRLIYFSYDVKMKEKGDIPEGYSVSREKKERFSLILESASTNQTSMYLCASSLWAASARVRQFFGPGTRLTVL.

Here the CDR3 reads CASSPTRFSSYEQYF. DNA of the CDR3: TGTGCCAGCAGCCCCACCAGGTTCAGCTCCTACGAGCAGTACTTC. The chain combines TRBV7-2 with TRBJ2-7; D remains ambiguous. CDR1 SGHTA and CDR2 FQGNSA come from the germline V gene. CDR3 size: 15 residues. The V gene lost 5 bases and the J gene lost 0 bases, with 14 bases spanning the gap.

The V gene is TRBV28, the J gene TRBJ2-3, with D perhaps TRBD2 (5 bases). V dropped 2 bases and J dropped 0 bases, with 9 bases sitting between them. Germline CDR1 is MDHEN and CDR2 is SYDVKM. CDR3 length equals 15 residues. CDR3 DNA: TGTGCCAGCAGTTTAACGGGATATAGCACAGATACGCAGTATTTT. This translates into CASSLTGYSTDTQYF.

Only a few counts were recorded for this clone. The chain combines TRBV14 with TRBJ2-1; D may be TRBD2 (7 bases). Germline V CDR1 and CDR2: SGHDN, FVKESK. The CDR3 spans 16 residues. The V end was cut by 1 base, the J end by 6 bases, with 16 bases between. CDR3 in DNA: TGTGCCAGCAGCCAAGTTAATGCGGGGGCTTTCAATGAGCAGTTCTTC. Translating it yields CASSQVNAGAFNEQFF.

This clone showed up just a few times. V is TRBV27 and J is TRBJ1-1; D possibly corresponds to TRBD1 (5 bases). CDR3 length: 16 residues. The V end was cut by 2 bases, the J end by 6 bases, with 19 bases between. Germline V gene sequence: CDR1 MNHEY, CDR2 SMNVEV (reference sequence). CDR3 sequence: CASSLRRWARGAEAFF. The CDR3 nucleotides read TGTGCCAGCAGTTTAAGGCGCTGGGCCCGGGGGGCTGAAGCTTTCTTT.

The chain carries TRBV5-1 and TRBJ2-4; D is possibly TRBD1 (5 bases). Germline CDR1 reads SGHRS; CDR2 reads YFSETQ. This CDR3 has 13 amino acids. Between the trimmed V and J ends, which lost 1 base and 5 bases, there was a span of 7 bases. In nucleotides, the CDR3 is TGCGCCAGCAGCTTGACGACAGAAAACATTCAGTACTTC. It is translated as CASSLTTENIQYF.

V is TRBV5-4 and J is TRBJ2-3, with 16 positions matching TRBD2. This CDR3 is 16 amino acids long. The germline V gene has CDR1 SGHNT and CDR2 YYREEE (reference sequence). The ends lost 4 bases at V and 5 bases at J; junction bases unmatched: 4. The CDR3 sequence is CASSMGLAGGQDTQYF. As DNA, the CDR3 is TGTGCCAGCAGCATGGGACTAGCGGGAGGGCAAGATACGCAGTATTTT.

This clone was seen a few times. The chain has TRBV7-2 and TRBJ2-7; 8 positions agree with TRBD2. CDR1 is SGHTA and CDR2 is FQGNSA in the germline V gene. The ends lost 5 bases at V and 0 bases at J; junction bases unmatched: 9. The CDR3 has 16 residues. For the CDR3, the DNA is TGTGCCAGCAGCCCGGGCGGGCTAGCGGGCTCCTACGAGCAGTACTTC. Residues: CASSPGGLAGSYEQYF. Using reference TRBV7-2 and TRBJ2-7 for the parts outside the CDR3, the full variable domain is GAGVSQSPSNKVTEKGKDVELRCDPISGHTALYWYRQSLGQGLEFLIYFQGNSAPDKSGLPSDRFSAERTGGSVSTLTIQRTQQEDSAVYLCASSPGGLAGSYEQYFGPGTRLTVT.

The V call is TRBV30, the J call TRBJ2-7, with no clear D. Germline V CDR1 and CDR2: GTSNPN, SVGIG (reference sequence). The CDR3 sequence is 13 residues long. Trimming removed 3 bases at V and 6 bases at J, with 15 bases between. The CDR3 loop is CAWRKSAGGEQYF. The CDR3 nucleotides read TGTGCCTGGAGAAAGTCGGCAGGTGGCGAGCAGTACTTC. Filled out from reference TRBV30 and TRBJ2-7, the complete variable domain reads SQTIHQWPATLVQPVGSPLSLECTVEGTSNPNLYWYRQAAGRGLQLLFYSVGIGQISSEVPQNLSASRPQDRQFILSSKKLLLSDSGFYLCAWRKSAGGEQYFGPGTRLTVT.

The chain joins TRBV7-2 to TRBJ1-2, with 10 bases matching TRBD1. CDR1 and CDR2 from the germline V gene are SGHTA and FQGNSA. V trimming: 4 bases; J trimming: 8 bases; junction bases outside the gene matches: 16. The CDR3 is 17 amino acids. CDR3 protein: CASSSNQPGQGIEGYTF. The CDR3 region has the DNA TGTGCCAGCAGCTCCAACCAACCGGGACAGGGGATAGAAGGCTACACCTTC.

The sample holds a few counts of this clone. V usage is TRBV13 and J usage is TRBJ2-5; no firm D call. CDR1 and CDR2 (germline): PRHDT, FYEKMQ (reference sequence). CDR3 length equals 15 residues. Trimming took off 7 bases at V and 0 bases at J, with 15 bases between the two ends. The CDR3 loop reads CASTRVEWDQETQYF. In nucleotides, the CDR3 is TGTGCCAGCACCCGTGTTGAGTGGGACCAAGAGACCCAGTACTTC.

In this sample, this clone turned up a few times. V and J are TRBV7-9 and TRBJ2-3; 7 bases map to TRBD2. Unmatched junction bases numbered 7, after V lost 2 bases and J lost 5 bases. The CDR3 has 15 amino acids. Germline assignment: CDR1 SEHNR and CDR2 FQNEAQ (reference sequence). The CDR3 sequence is CASSLMSSGKDTQYF. The CDR3 bases are TGTGCCAGCAGCTTAATGTCTAGCGGTAAAGATACGCAGTATTTT.

This clone was counted many times. The genes are TRBV4-3 and TRBJ2-3, with 10 bases aligning to TRBD2. The CDR3 is 17 residues long. With V trimmed by 1 base and J by 6 bases, 10 bases remained unmatched. Germline V gene lookup returns CDR1 LGHNA and CDR2 YSLEER. The CDR3 protein is CASSQGPAGGITDTQYF. CDR3 DNA sequence: TGCGCCAGCAGCCAAGGACCAGCGGGAGGGATAACTGATACGCAGTATTTT.

The chain is built from TRBV7-9 and TRBJ1-4; D gene ambiguous. This CDR3 has 12 amino acids. Germline V CDR1 and CDR2: SEHNR, FQNEAQ (reference sequence). V gave up 5 bases and J gave up 6 bases, with 7 bases separating them. In nucleotides, the CDR3 is TGTGCCAGCAGCGGGATGGATGAAAAACTGTTTTTT. This codes for CASSGMDEKLFF.

This clone showed up just a few times. The V and J genes are TRBV2 and TRBJ1-1; D is undetermined. This CDR3 is 20 amino acids long. The V gene lost 5 bases and the J gene lost 0 bases, with 28 bases spanning the gap. Germline V lookup: CDR1 SNHLY, CDR2 FYNNEI. The CDR3 loop is CASSIRTGRPGYSMNTEAFF. CDR3 nucleotides: TGTGCCAGCAGTATACGGACGGGGAGGCCAGGTTATTCGATGAACACTGAAGCTTTCTTT.

In this sample, this clone turned up a few times. The chain carries TRBV30 and TRBJ1-1; D gene unclear. CDR1 is GTSNPN and CDR2 is SVGIG in the germline V gene (reference sequence). V dropped 4 bases and J dropped 2 bases, with 14 bases sitting between them. The CDR3 extends over 14 amino acids. As DNA, the CDR3 is TGTGCCTGGACCACGACACTATACAACACTGAAGCTTTCTTT. This sequence encodes CAWTTTLYNTEAFF.

This clone was detected a few times. The V gene is TRBV19, the J gene TRBJ1-5, with 7 bases matching TRBD1. There are 16 residues in the CDR3. Looked up from germline, CDR1 is LNHDA and CDR2 is SQIVND (reference sequence). Trimming cost V 7 bases and J 1 base; bases outside gene matches: 10. The CDR3 nucleotides read TGTGCCAGTATCGCAGACAGGGCGGCAAGCAATCAGCCCCAGCATTTT. It translates to CASIADRAASNQPQHF.